This T cell receptor (beta chain) is drawn from a study of blood T cell repertoires in COVID-19. Study as a whole: Sites across the United States, Italy and Spain contributed samples from acute and convalescent COVID-19. The cDNA or gDNA used as material had been derived from T cells, B-cell-depleted T cells, or PBMCs.

The assay was immunoSEQ multiplex PCR, and TCRdb's table has in-frame clones only and misses some. The sample has about 240,000 clones, 86% seen once; the top ten hold over 9%. Trimming removed 9 bases from V and 1 base from J, with 9 bases in between. The germline V gene has CDR1 ENHRY and CDR2 SYGVKD. The CDR3 totals 12 residues. Sequences were obtained from peripheral blood. V is TRBV10-3 and J is TRBJ1-1; the D gene is possibly TRBD1 (6 bases). The sequence derives from an elderly man with acute or convalescent COVID-19. CDR3 sequence: CAIQGQNTEAFF. In nucleotides, the CDR3 is TGTGCCATACAGGGCCAGAACACTGAAGCTTTCTTT.